What follows is one T cell receptor (beta chain) and its context. Its specificity is unknown. The data derive from a study of shared clonotypes between healthy human individuals. At the level of the study: Per donor, three plates held CD4 naive cells, three held CD4 memory, two held CD8 naive and one held CD8 memory. Study-wide results and caveats: Non-shared clonotypes had lower generation probabilities than clonotypes shared by all four sorted-subset donors. It was expected that sequencing depth would affect clonotype sharing among donors.

Naivety among CD8 cells was defined by CD45RO negativity and positive CCR7 selection, thereby excluding terminally differentiated effector memory CD45RA+ cells. Trimming took off 3 bases at V and 2 bases at J, with 8 bases between the two ends. CDR1 is MNHEY, CDR2 SMNVEV, per germline (reference sequence). The length of the CDR3 is 15 residues. Libraries were prepared by immunoSEQ multiplex PCR; TCRdb keeps only in-frame clonotypes and omits some of them. This sample yields about 2 million clones, of which about 95% are seen a single time; 1% to 1.3% belongs to the top ten. The rearrangement joins TRBV27 to TRBJ2-6, with D maybe TRBD1 (6 bases). This receptor was identified in a man aged 18 to 30 in good health. Input material: naive CD8+ T cells sorted from blood. In nucleotides, the CDR3 is TGTGCCAGCAGTTTGACAGGCCCTGGGGCCAACGTCCTGACTTTC. Its translation is CASSLTGPGANVLTF.